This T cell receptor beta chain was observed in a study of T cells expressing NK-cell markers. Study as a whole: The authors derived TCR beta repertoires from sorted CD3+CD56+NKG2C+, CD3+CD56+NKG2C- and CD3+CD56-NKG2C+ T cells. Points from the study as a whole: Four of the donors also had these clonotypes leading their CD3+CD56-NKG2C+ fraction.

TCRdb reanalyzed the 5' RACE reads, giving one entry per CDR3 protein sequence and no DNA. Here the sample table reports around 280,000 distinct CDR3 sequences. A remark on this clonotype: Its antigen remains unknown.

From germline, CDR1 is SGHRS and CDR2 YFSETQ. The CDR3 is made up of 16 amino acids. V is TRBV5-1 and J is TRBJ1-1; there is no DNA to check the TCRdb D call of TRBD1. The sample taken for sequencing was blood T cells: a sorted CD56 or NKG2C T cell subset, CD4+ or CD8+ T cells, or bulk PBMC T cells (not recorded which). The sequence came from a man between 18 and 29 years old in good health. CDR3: CASSLSPRVGGAEAFF. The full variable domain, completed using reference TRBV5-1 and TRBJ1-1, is KAGVTQTPRYLIKTRGQQVTLSCSPISGHRSVSWYQQTPGQGLQFLFEYFSETQRNKGNFPGRFSGRQFSNSRSEMNVSTLELGDSALYLCASSLSPRVGGAEAFFGQGTRLTVV.